These 26 T cell receptor beta chains originate from one sample sequenced in a study of T-cell reconstitution after alpha-beta-depleted transplantation in children. Study outcomes and limitations: In patients about two months after transplant, alpha-beta T cells reportedly arose from several hundred expanded graft clones.

No cognate antigen is known for these TCRs. A TCRbeta library incorporating unique molecular identifiers was prepared. One entry per CDR3 protein results from TCRdb running MiXCR on the PCR reads. The repertoire has about 32,000 distinct CDR3 sequences, around 7% of them found once; the top ten carry 27%. The sample consisted of peripheral blood, taken 60 days after TCRalphabeta/CD19-depleted stem cell transplant. The receptors here all came from a child less than two years old who had a stem cell transplant for acute myeloid leukemia, so the T cells may come from the graft donor.

This clonotype was counted at least ten times. This sequence joins TRBV10-3 and TRBJ1-6, with 8 bases lining up with TRBD1. The CDR3 has 14 amino acids. Trimming took 8 bases from V and 10 from J; bases not matched to a gene: 10. Per germline, CDR1 ENHRY and CDR2 SYGVKD. In DNA form, the CDR3 reads TGTGCCATCGGGAAGGACAGGGAAGACTCACCCCTCCACTTT. Amino acid sequence: CAIGKDREDSPLHF.

This clonotype has a count of ten or more. The chain is built from TRBV28 and TRBJ2-7, with TRBD2 identical over 9 bases. J lost 5 bases, V lost 2 bases, and 4 bases had no gene match. This CDR3 has 14 residues. Germline assignment: CDR1 MDHEN and CDR2 SYDVKM. CDR3 residues: CASSLAGGPHEQYF. The CDR3 nucleotides read TGTGCCAGCAGTTTAGCGGGAGGGCCTCACGAGCAGTACTTC.

V gene TRBV19 combines with J gene TRBJ2-1; 8 positions agree with TRBD1. This CDR3 spans 15 amino acids. The junction had 12 bases not matched to a gene; V was cut back by 5 bases and J by 9 bases. Germline lookup yields CDR1 LNHDA and CDR2 SQIVND (reference sequence). The CDR3 here is CASSPDRGLTIEQFF. CDR3 nucleotide sequence: TGTGCCAGTAGTCCTGACAGGGGACTGACAATTGAGCAGTTCTTC.

This clonotype occurred many times. The J gene is TRBJ2-1, the V gene TRBV24-1; a possible D gene is TRBD1 (5 bases). CDR3 length: 13 amino acids. Trimming shortened V by 1 base and J by 6 bases, and 6 bases separated the two germline ends. Per germline, CDR1 KGHDR and CDR2 SFDVKD. The chain's CDR3 is CATSDFTGNEQFF. CDR3 DNA sequence: TGTGCCACCAGTGATTTTACAGGCAATGAGCAGTTCTTC.

This clonotype has ten or more counts. The chain joins TRBV6-5 to TRBJ2-5; a weak D match, TRBD1 (6 bases). Deletions cut 2 bases from V and 5 bases from J, with 12 bases between. The germline gives CDR1 MNHEY, CDR2 SVGAGI. The CDR3 is 14 residues long. In nucleotides, the CDR3 is TGTGCCAGCAGTTACCTGGGGGCAGAGGAGACCCAGTACTTC. Encoded protein: CASSYLGAEETQYF.

This clonotype was seen once. The chain links TRBV24-1 to TRBJ2-1, with D possibly matching TRBD2 (6 bases). The CDR3 totals 13 residues. V lost 4 bases to trimming and J lost 8 bases, with 11 bases between them. CDR1 KGHDR and CDR2 SFDVKD come from the germline V gene. The CDR3 DNA is TGTGCCACCAGTGAGCTAGCGAGGGATGAGCAGTTCTTC. This codes for CATSELARDEQFF.

This clonotype was seen many times. The genes are TRBV15 and TRBJ2-2; 9 positions agree with TRBD2. The CDR3 spans 17 residues. Germline assignment: CDR1 LNHNV and CDR2 YYDKDF (reference sequence). Trimming at V came to 0 bases and at J to 5 bases, leaving 7 bases not matched to a gene. CDR3 sequence reads: CATSRDRSGRNTGELFF. In DNA form, the CDR3 reads TGTGCCACCAGCAGAGATAGAAGCGGGAGGAATACCGGGGAGCTGTTTTTT.

This clonotype was seen many times. V gene TRBV7-9 combines with J gene TRBJ2-2; 7 bases fit TRBD2. The germline gives CDR1 SEHNR, CDR2 FQNEAQ (reference sequence). CDR3 length equals 10 residues. CDR3 in amino acids: CAGRDGELFF. Here the CDR3 DNA reads TGTGCGGGGAGGGACGGGGAGCTGTTTTTT.

This clonotype was counted ten times or more. CDR3: CASSSGPHWGEKLFF. DNA of the CDR3: TGCGCCAGCAGCTCAGGGCCCCACTGGGGTGAAAAACTGTTTTTT. V gene TRBV5-1 combines with J gene TRBJ1-4; D might be TRBD1 (5 bases). The CDR3 is 15 amino acids. Germline V gene lookup returns CDR1 SGHRS and CDR2 YFSETQ. The V end lost 3 bases, the J end lost 7 bases, and 16 bases lay between the germline ends.

This clonotype was seen many times. The rearrangement joins TRBV27 to TRBJ2-1; D may match TRBD1 or TRBD2 (5 bases each). Trimming left V 6 bases short and J 11 bases short, with 14 bases between. In germline, CDR1 is MNHEY, CDR2 SMNVEV (reference sequence). This CDR3 has 12 amino acids. The CDR3 reads CASRRGPGQQFF. CDR3 DNA sequence: TGTGCCAGCAGACGGGGCCCAGGTCAGCAGTTCTTC.

In its sample, this clonotype was seen many times. The rearrangement joins TRBV7-9 to TRBJ2-7; D ambiguous. Per germline, CDR1 SEHNR and CDR2 FQNEAQ (reference sequence). The CDR3 has 12 residues. V lost 1 base and J lost 6, with 7 bases in between. The DNA for the CDR3 is TGTGCCAGCAGCTTAGTCGTATCCGAGCAGTACTTC. This translates into CASSLVVSEQYF.

This clonotype was observed at least ten times. The chain carries TRBV7-9 and TRBJ1-1; TRBD1 matches at 9 bases. The germline gives CDR1 SEHNR, CDR2 FQNEAQ (reference sequence). The CDR3 is made up of 17 amino acids. Trimming removed 4 bases from V and 3 bases from J; junction bases left unmatched: 12. CDR3 region: CASSSPGTGRGYTEAFF. The CDR3 DNA is TGTGCCAGCAGCTCGCCCGGGACAGGGAGGGGGTACACTGAAGCTTTCTTT.

This clonotype appeared many times. The chain joins TRBV6-5 to TRBJ1-1; 8 nucleotides agree with TRBD1. Germline-derived CDR1 and CDR2 are MNHEY and SVGAGI. The CDR3 contains 14 residues. With 6 bases clipped from V and 1 base from J, the junction kept 4 bases outside the gene matches. CDR3 sequence: CASSGDRPNTEAFF. The CDR3 DNA follows: TGTGCCAGCAGCGGGGACAGGCCGAACACTGAAGCTTTCTTT.

This clonotype was counted many times. This chain joins TRBV29-1 and TRBJ2-3, with 8 bases that match TRBD1. The V gene's germline CDR1 is SQVTM and CDR2 ANQGSEA. The trim removed 4 bases at V and 1 base at J, leaving 7 bases unmatched. The CDR3 is 15 residues long. The DNA for the CDR3 is TGCAGCGTTGGGGATCCGGGACAGGGCACAGATACGCAGTATTTT. Protein sequence: CSVGDPGQGTDTQYF.

This clonotype was recorded at least ten times. The chain combines TRBV29-1 with TRBJ1-4; a weak D match, TRBD1 (5 bases). The germline CDR1 and CDR2 sequences are SQVTM and ANQGSEA. CDR3 size: 11 residues. Trimming took 2 bases from V and 17 from J, leaving 15 bases between them. The CDR3 loop reads CSVERDTGLFF. CDR3 bases: TGCAGCGTTGAACGAGACACAGGCTTATTTTTT.

This clonotype was recorded many times. V and J are TRBV28 and TRBJ2-1; 8 bases are shared with TRBD2. V gave up 5 bases and J gave up 15 bases; unmatched junction bases: 6. The CDR3 extends over 11 amino acids. Germline lookup yields CDR1 MDHEN and CDR2 SYDVKM. Here the CDR3 reads CASSPGTRRFF. The CDR3 region has the DNA TGTGCCAGCAGTCCCGGGACTAGGCGGTTCTTC.

This clonotype was seen ten or more times. The chain has TRBV12-3 or TRBV12-4 and TRBJ1-5; no clear D. The CDR3 runs 12 residues. Trimming left V 5 bases short and J 3 bases short, with 5 bases between. CDR3 loop: CASSEVNQPQHF. The CDR3 DNA sequence: TGTGCCAGCAGTGAAGTCAATCAGCCCCAGCATTTT.

The table lists this clonotype with many counts. This chain connects TRBV7-9 to TRBJ1-1; D might be TRBD1 (5 bases). Germline V lookup: CDR1 SEHNR, CDR2 FQNEAQ (reference sequence). The CDR3 sequence is 12 residues long. V was cut by 8 bases and J by 3 bases, with 10 bases left in between. DNA of the CDR3: TGTGCCAGCCGCAGGGCTTACACTGAAGCTTTCTTT. Translating it yields CASRRAYTEAFF.

This clonotype has a count of ten or more. The CDR3 sequence is CASSQDRREELFF. The CDR3 DNA reads as TGTGCCAGCAGCCAAGATCGTAGAGAGGAGCTGTTTTTT. The genes are TRBV3-1 and TRBJ2-2; D uncertain. The CDR3 runs 13 residues. The germline V and J ends were trimmed by 0 bases and 10 bases, with 9 bases remaining between them. Germline CDR1 LGHDT, CDR2 YNNKEL (reference sequence).

This clonotype was picked up many times. The chain joins TRBV28 to TRBJ2-7; 7 bases match TRBD2. The CDR3 has 14 residues. With 3 bases clipped from V and 2 bases from J, the junction kept 4 bases outside the gene matches. The germline V gene encodes CDR1 MDHEN and CDR2 SYDVKM. The CDR3 DNA is TGTGCCAGCAGTTTCAGCGGGGTGGCCTACGAGCAGTACTTC. This codes for CASSFSGVAYEQYF.

In this sample, this clonotype turned up many times. The chain links TRBV29-1 to TRBJ2-1, with a possible D match to TRBD1 (5 bases). This CDR3 has 16 amino acids. Germline V gene sequence: CDR1 SQVTM, CDR2 ANQGSEA. V was shortened by 4 bases and J by 0 bases, with 16 bases between the two germline ends. Here the CDR3 DNA reads TGCAGCGTTGTTGTCGATGACAGCCGCTCCTACAATGAGCAGTTCTTC. It yields the protein CSVVVDDSRSYNEQFF.

This clonotype was counted many times. The rearrangement joins TRBV12-3 or TRBV12-4 to TRBJ2-4; 9 nucleotides align to TRBD1. V lost 6 bases to trimming and J lost 1 base; unmatched junction nucleotides: 4. The CDR3 has 15 residues. The CDR3 bases are TGTGCCAGCAGAAGACAGGGGGAGGCCAAAAACATTCAGTACTTC. This sequence encodes CASRRQGEAKNIQYF.

This clonotype occurred many times. V gene TRBV25-1 combines with J gene TRBJ2-1; D unresolved. Trimming took 3 bases from V and 7 from J, leaving 19 bases between them. Germline CDR1 reads MGHDK; CDR2 reads SYGVNS. CDR3 length equals 16 residues. The CDR3 protein is CASSDPGALFGNEQFF. The CDR3 DNA reads as TGTGCCAGCAGTGACCCGGGCGCACTTTTCGGGAATGAGCAGTTCTTC. Using reference TRBV25-1 and TRBJ2-1 for the parts outside the CDR3, the full variable domain is EADIYQTPRYLVIGTGKKITLECSQTMGHDKMYWYQQDPGMELHLIHYSYGVNSTEKGDLSSESTVSRIRTEHFPLTLESARPSHTSQYLCASSDPGALFGNEQFFGPGTRLTVL.

At least ten counts were recorded for this clonotype. The chain joins TRBV12-3 or TRBV12-4 to TRBJ2-7; D may correspond to TRBD1 or TRBD2 (5 bases each). V lost 2 bases and J lost 1, with 12 bases in between. This CDR3 is 15 amino acids long. The CDR3, as DNA: TGTGCCAGCAGTTTACGCCCAGGGAGTTCCTACGAGCAGTACTTC. As protein: CASSLRPGSSYEQYF.

In its sample, this clonotype was seen many times. V usage is TRBV20-1 and J usage is TRBJ2-7; a weak D match, TRBD2 (6 bases). The CDR3 covers 13 residues. Germline CDR1 and CDR2: DFQATT and SNEGSKA (reference sequence). Between the trimmed V and J ends, which lost 2 bases and 1 base, there was a span of 9 bases. The CDR3 spells CSARTGDSYEQYF. DNA for the CDR3: TGCAGTGCTAGAACGGGGGATTCCTACGAGCAGTACTTC.

This clonotype was seen repeatedly, ten times or more. The chain is built from TRBV5-1 and TRBJ1-1; D may be TRBD1 (6 bases). CDR1 and CDR2 (germline): SGHRS, YFSETQ. Between the trimmed V and J ends, which lost 1 base and 5 bases, there was a span of 15 bases. CDR3 length: 15 amino acids. CDR3 DNA: TGCGCCAGCAGCTTGCGGGGGGCGCGGGGTACTGAAGCTTTCTTT. As protein: CASSLRGARGTEAFF. The whole variable domain, remainder taken from reference TRBV5-1 and TRBJ1-1, is KAGVTQTPRYLIKTRGQQVTLSCSPISGHRSVSWYQQTPGQGLQFLFEYFSETQRNKGNFPGRFSGRQFSNSRSEMNVSTLELGDSALYLCASSLRGARGTEAFFGQGTRLTVV.